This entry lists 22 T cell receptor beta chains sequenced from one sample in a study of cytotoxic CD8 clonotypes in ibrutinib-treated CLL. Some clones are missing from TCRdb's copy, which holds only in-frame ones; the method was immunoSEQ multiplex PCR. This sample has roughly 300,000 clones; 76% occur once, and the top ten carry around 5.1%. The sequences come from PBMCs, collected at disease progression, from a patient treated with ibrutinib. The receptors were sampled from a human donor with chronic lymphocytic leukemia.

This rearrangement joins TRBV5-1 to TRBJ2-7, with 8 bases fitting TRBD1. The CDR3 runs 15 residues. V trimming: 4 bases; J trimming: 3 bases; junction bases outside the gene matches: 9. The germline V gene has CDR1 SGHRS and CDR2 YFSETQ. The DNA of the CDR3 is TGCGCCAGCAGCCCCCGGACAGGGCCGAGCTACGAGCAGTACTTC. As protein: CASSPRTGPSYEQYF.

Here the CDR3 reads CASRTASSGNTIYF. Here the CDR3 DNA reads TGTGCCAGTAGGACAGCGAGCTCTGGAAACACCATATATTTT. The chain has TRBV19 and TRBJ1-3; tentative D call: TRBD1 (5 bases). Per germline, CDR1 LNHDA and CDR2 SQIVND (reference sequence). The CDR3 covers 14 residues. With 6 bases removed from V and 0 bases from J, the gap between germline ends came to 9 bases.

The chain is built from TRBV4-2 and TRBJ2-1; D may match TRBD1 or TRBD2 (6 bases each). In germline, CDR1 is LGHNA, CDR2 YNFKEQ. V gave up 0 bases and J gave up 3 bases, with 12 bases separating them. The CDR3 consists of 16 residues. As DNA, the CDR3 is TGTGCCAGCAGCCAAGATTTGGGGGGCCTCTACAATGAGCAGTTCTTC. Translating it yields CASSQDLGGLYNEQFF.

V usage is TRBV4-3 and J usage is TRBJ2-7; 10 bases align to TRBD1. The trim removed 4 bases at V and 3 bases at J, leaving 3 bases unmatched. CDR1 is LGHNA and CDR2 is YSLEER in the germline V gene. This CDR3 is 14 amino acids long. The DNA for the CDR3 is TGCGCCAGCAGCCCTAGGACAGGGGGCTACGAGCAGTACTTC. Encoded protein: CASSPRTGGYEQYF.

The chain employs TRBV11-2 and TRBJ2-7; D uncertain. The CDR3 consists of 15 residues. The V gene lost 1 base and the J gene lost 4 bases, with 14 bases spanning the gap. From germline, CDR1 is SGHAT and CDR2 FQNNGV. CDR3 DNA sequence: TGTGCCAGCAGCTTAGTAGGGCAAATGGGGTACGAGCAGTACTTC. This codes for CASSLVGQMGYEQYF.

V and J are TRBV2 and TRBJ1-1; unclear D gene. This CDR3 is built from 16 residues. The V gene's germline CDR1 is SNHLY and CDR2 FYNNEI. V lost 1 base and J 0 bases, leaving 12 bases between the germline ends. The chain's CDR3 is CASSEERNWLNTEAFF. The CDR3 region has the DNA TGTGCCAGCAGTGAAGAACGCAATTGGTTGAACACTGAAGCTTTCTTT.

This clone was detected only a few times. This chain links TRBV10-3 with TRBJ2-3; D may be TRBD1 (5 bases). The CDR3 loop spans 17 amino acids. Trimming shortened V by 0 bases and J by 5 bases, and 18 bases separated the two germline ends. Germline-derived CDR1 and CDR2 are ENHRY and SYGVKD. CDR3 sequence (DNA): TGTGCCATCAGTGAGTCTGTGGGGCAGACGAGACGAGATACGCAGTATTTT. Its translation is CAISESVGQTRRDTQYF.

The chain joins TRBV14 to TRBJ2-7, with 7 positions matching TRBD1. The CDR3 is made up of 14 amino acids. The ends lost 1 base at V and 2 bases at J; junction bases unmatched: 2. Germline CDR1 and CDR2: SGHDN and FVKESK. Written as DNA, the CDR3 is TGTGCCAGCAGCCAAGGTCAGGGGGCCTACGAGCAGTACTTC. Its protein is CASSQGQGAYEQYF.

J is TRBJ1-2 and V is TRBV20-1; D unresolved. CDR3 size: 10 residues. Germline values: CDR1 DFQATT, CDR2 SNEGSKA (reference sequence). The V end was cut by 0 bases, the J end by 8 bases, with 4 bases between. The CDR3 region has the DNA TGCAGTGCTAGAGATGGGGGCTACACCTTC. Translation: CSARDGGYTF.

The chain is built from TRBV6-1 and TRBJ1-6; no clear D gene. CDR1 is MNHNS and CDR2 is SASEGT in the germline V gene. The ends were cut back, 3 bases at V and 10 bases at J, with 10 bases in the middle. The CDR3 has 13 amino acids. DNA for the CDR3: TGTGCCAGCAGTGAGGACCCAAAATCACCCCTCCACTTT. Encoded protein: CASSEDPKSPLHF.

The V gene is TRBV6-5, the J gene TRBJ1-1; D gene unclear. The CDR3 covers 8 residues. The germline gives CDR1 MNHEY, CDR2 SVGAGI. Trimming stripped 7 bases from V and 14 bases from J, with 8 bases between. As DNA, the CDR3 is TGTGCCAGCACCGTGCCGTTCTTT. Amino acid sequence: CASTVPFF.

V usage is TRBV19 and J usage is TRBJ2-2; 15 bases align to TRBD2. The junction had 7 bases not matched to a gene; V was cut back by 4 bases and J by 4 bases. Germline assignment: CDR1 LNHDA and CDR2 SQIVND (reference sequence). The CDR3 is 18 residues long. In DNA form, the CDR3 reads TGTGCCAGTAGTACCGTCCCGGGACTAGCGGGGGGCACCGGGGAGCTGTTTTTT. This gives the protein CASSTVPGLAGGTGELFF.

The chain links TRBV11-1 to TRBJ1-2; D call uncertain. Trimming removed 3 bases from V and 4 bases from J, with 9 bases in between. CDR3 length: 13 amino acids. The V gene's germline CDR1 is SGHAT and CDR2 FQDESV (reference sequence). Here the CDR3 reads CASSFRSLYGYTF. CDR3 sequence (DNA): TGTGCCAGCAGCTTTCGGAGCCTCTATGGCTACACCTTC.

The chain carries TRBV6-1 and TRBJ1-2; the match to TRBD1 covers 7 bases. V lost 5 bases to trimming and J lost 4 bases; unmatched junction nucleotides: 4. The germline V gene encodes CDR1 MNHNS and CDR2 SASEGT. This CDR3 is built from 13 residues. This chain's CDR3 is CASSSWTGYGYTF. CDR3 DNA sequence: TGTGCCAGCAGTAGCTGGACAGGCTATGGCTACACCTTC.

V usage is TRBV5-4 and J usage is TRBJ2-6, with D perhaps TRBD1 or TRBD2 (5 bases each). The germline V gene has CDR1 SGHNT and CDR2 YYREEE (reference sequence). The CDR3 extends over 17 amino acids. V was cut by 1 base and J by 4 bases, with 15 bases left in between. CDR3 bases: TGTGCCAGCAGCTTGCATGCAGGGACGGGGGGGGCCAACGTCCTGACTTTC. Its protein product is CASSLHAGTGGANVLTF.

The CDR3 loop reads CASGTGYTGELFF. The CDR3 region has the DNA TGTGCTAGTGGTACAGGTTACACCGGGGAGCTGTTTTTT. The rearrangement links TRBV12-5 to TRBJ2-2, with D possibly TRBD1 on 5 matching bases. V was shortened by 5 bases and J by 3 bases, with 7 bases between the two germline ends. CDR1 and CDR2 from the germline V gene are LGHNT and FRNRAP. The CDR3 has 13 residues.

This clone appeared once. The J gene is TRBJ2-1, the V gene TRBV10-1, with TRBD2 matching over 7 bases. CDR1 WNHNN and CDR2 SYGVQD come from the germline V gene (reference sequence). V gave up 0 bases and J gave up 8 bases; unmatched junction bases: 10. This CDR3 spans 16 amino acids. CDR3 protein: CASSESFGGSRYEQFF. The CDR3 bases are TGCGCCAGCAGTGAGTCTTTTGGCGGGAGTAGGTATGAGCAGTTCTTC.

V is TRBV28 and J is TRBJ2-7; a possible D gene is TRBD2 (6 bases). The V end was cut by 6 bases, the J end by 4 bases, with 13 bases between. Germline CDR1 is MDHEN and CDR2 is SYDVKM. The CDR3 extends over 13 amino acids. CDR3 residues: CASSQLAEYEQYF. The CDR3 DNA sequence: TGTGCCAGCAGCCAACTAGCTGAATACGAGCAGTACTTC. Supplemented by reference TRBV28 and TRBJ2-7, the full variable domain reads DVKVTQSSRYLVKRTGEKVFLECVQDMDHENMFWYRQDPGLGLRLIYFSYDVKMKEKGDIPEGYSVSREKKERFSLILESASTNQTSMYLCASSQLAEYEQYFGPGTRLTVT.

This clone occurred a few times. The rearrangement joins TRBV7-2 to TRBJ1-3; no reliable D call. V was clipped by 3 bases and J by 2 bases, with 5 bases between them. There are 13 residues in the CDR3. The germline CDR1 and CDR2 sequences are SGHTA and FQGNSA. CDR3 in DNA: TGTGCCAGCAGCTTTGGGGCTGGAAACACCATATATTTT. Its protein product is CASSFGAGNTIYF. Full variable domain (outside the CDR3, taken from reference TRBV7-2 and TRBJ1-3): GAGVSQSPSNKVTEKGKDVELRCDPISGHTALYWYRQSLGQGLEFLIYFQGNSAPDKSGLPSDRFSAERTGGSVSTLTIQRTQQEDSAVYLCASSFGAGNTIYFGEGSWLTVV.

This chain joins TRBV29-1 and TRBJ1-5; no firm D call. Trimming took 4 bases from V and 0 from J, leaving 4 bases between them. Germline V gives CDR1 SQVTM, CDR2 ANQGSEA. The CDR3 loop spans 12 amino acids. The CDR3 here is CSVANSNQPQHF. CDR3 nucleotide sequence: TGCAGCGTTGCCAATAGCAATCAGCCCCAGCATTTT.

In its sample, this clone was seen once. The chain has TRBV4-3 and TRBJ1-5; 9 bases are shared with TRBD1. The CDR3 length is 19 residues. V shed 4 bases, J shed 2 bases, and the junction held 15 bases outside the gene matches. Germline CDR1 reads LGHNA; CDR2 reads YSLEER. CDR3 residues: CASSPGTGLTIAGNQPQHF. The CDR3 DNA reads TGCGCCAGCAGCCCCGGGACAGGGTTAACTATTGCGGGCAATCAGCCCCAGCATTTT.

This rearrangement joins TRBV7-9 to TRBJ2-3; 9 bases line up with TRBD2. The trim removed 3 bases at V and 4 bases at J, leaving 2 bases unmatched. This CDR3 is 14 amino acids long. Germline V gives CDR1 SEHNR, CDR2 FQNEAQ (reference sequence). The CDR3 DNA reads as TGTGCCAGCAGCTTGGGACTAGCCTCAGATACGCAGTATTTT. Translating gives CASSLGLASDTQYF.